This T cell receptor (beta chain) stems from a study of Tregs in tolerant kidney transplant recipients. Profiled with immunoSEQ multiplex PCR; TCRdb holds only in-frame clones, not every one. The data show tens of thousands of clones, roughly 89% seen once. About this clone itself: What it binds is unknown.

Unstimulated regulatory T cells (CD4+CD25+CD127-), CD4+CD25- non-regulatory cells, CD4 and CD8 cells were FACS-sorted from thawed PBMCs. CDR3 length: 14 amino acids. Germline V gives CDR1 MNHEY, CDR2 SMNVEV (reference sequence). Trimming pared 4 bases from V and 6 bases from J, leaving 13 bases between. Study-wide findings and caveats: The most relevant donor-specific Treg TCRbeta repertoire apparently came from expansion with activated donor B cells. The small number of patients limits these findings pending further validation.

This clonotype originated in a human donor in good health. This chain connects TRBV27 to TRBJ1-5; D might be TRBD1 (5 bases). Sample: CD4+ T cells from blood. The CDR3 sequence: CASSYAGSAQPQHF. The DNA for the CDR3 is TGTGCCAGCAGTTACGCAGGGTCGGCTCAGCCCCAGCATTTT.